The clone carrying this T cell receptor (beta chain) was picked up many times. Amplification of TCR beta CDR3 regions was performed using RNA transcripts as template. TCR CDR3 regions were first amplified by RT-PCR with HTBI primers. TCRdb redid the calling of the multiplex PCR reads with MiXCR, one entry per CDR3 protein. There are around 600,000 distinct CDR3 sequences in the sample; roughly 14% occur only once, and less than 9.5% lies in the top ten. This specimen belongs to a study of T cells in Graves' hyperthyroidism and ophthalmopathy. Study-level information: Specimen type is peripheral blood, collected at initial diagnosis prior to any treatment.

Hyperthyroidism of Graves' type that showed no ophthalmopathy progression within 18 months was stable. V shed 4 bases and J shed 0 bases, with 8 bases lying between them. Germline loops: CDR1 DFQATT, CDR2 SNEGSKA (reference sequence). The length of the CDR3 is 13 residues. The chain has TRBV20-1 and TRBJ2-3, with D perhaps matching TRBD1 or TRBD2 (5 bases each). The material sequenced was blood. This sequence was found in a woman in her twenties or thirties with Graves' hyperthyroidism. This chain's CDR3 is CSATGASTDTQYF. For the CDR3, the DNA is TGCAGTGCTACCGGGGCTAGCACAGATACGCAGTATTTT.